These T cell receptor beta chains were read from a single sample in a study of shared clonotypes between healthy human individuals. Clones were read by immunoSEQ multiplex PCR, and TCRdb kept only the in-frame ones, dropping some. The sample has some 2 million clones, approximately 94% seen once. Sequenced material: naive CD8+ T cells sorted from blood. Receptor source: a man younger than 30 in good health. Each CDR3 is given with its conserved first and last residue. D genes are given only for firm matches. A clone size is listed for some rows: how often the clone was seen (once, few, many), or a class if it is expanded.

clone_size: -
v_call: TRBV10-2
j_call: TRBJ2-7
d_call: -
cdr3_nt: TGCGCCAGCAGTGAGGCAGGGCCTCCTCACGAGCAGTACTTC
cdr3_aa: CASSEAGPPHEQYF

clone_size: -
v_call: TRBV6-1
j_call: TRBJ1-2
d_call: -
cdr3_nt: TGTGCCAGCAGTGAAAGCAGGGGAGAGCACTACTATGGCTACACCTTC
cdr3_aa: CASSESRGEHYYGYTF

clone_size: -
v_call: TRBV4-1
j_call: TRBJ2-5
d_call: -
cdr3_nt: TGCGCCAGCAGCCAAGGAGGGGGGGGCTGGGAGGAGACCCAGTACTTC
cdr3_aa: CASSQGGGGWEETQYF

clone_size: once
v_call: TRBV6-1
j_call: TRBJ2-7
d_call: -
cdr3_nt: TGTGCCAGCAGTGGGGGCTCCTACGAGCAGTACTTC
cdr3_aa: CASSGGSYEQYF

clone_size: -
v_call: TRBV30
j_call: TRBJ2-7
d_call: -
cdr3_nt: TGTGCCTGGAGTGTAAACCCTTCCTACGAGCAGTACTTC
cdr3_aa: CAWSVNPSYEQYF

clone_size: -
v_call: TRBV4-1
j_call: TRBJ2-3
d_call: -
cdr3_nt: TGCGCCAGCAGCCAAGGACGGGGCACAGATACGCAGTATTTT
cdr3_aa: CASSQGRGTDTQYF

clone_size: -
v_call: TRBV4-1
j_call: TRBJ1-1
d_call: -
cdr3_nt: TGCGCCAGCAGCCCGACCGCACAAACAGGGCTTTGGACTGAAGCTTTCTTT
cdr3_aa: CASSPTAQTGLWTEAFF

clone_size: -
v_call: TRBV7-9
j_call: TRBJ2-7
d_call: -
cdr3_nt: TGTGCCAGCAGCCGACAAACCGGGGGCGGCGGAGACTACGAGCAGTACTTC
cdr3_aa: CASSRQTGGGGDYEQYF

clone_size: -
v_call: TRBV5-8
j_call: TRBJ2-3
d_call: -
cdr3_nt: TGTGCCAGCACCCCCGGACTGGGTGCCTTTCTCGATACGCAGTATTTT
cdr3_aa: CASTPGLGAFLDTQYF

clone_size: -
v_call: TRBV4-3
j_call: TRBJ2-1
d_call: -
cdr3_nt: TGCGCCAGCAGCCAAGAGGGAACCAGGGGCGAGAGTAATGAGCAGTTCTTC
cdr3_aa: CASSQEGTRGESNEQFF

clone_size: once
v_call: TRBV6-5
j_call: TRBJ2-5
d_call: -
cdr3_nt: TGTGCCAGCAGTTACGCGGGGGCTGACCCCGAGACCCAGTACTTC
cdr3_aa: CASSYAGADPETQYF

clone_size: -
v_call: TRBV9
j_call: TRBJ2-7
d_call: TRBD2
cdr3_nt: TGTGCCAGCAGCGTAGCTAGCGGCTCCTACGAGCAGTACTTC
cdr3_aa: CASSVASGSYEQYF

clone_size: -
v_call: TRBV7-9
j_call: TRBJ2-7
d_call: -
cdr3_nt: TGTGCCAGCAGCCCGGGAGATAGCTCCTACGAGCAGTACTTC
cdr3_aa: CASSPGDSSYEQYF

clone_size: -
v_call: TRBV19
j_call: TRBJ1-5
d_call: -
cdr3_nt: TGTGCCAGTAGTATCCCCACGGTTCTCCTTAGCGGTCAGCCCCAGCATTTT
cdr3_aa: CASSIPTVLLSGQPQHF

clone_size: -
v_call: TRBV2
j_call: TRBJ1-1
d_call: -
cdr3_nt: TGTGCCAGCAGTGCGGGTAACACTGAAGCTTTCTTT
cdr3_aa: CASSAGNTEAFF

clone_size: -
v_call: TRBV2
j_call: TRBJ2-7
d_call: TRBD2
cdr3_nt: TGTGCCAGCAGCCTAGCGGGAGGTCATCAGGAATTTAACTACGAGCAGTACTTC
cdr3_aa: CASSLAGGHQEFNYEQYF

clone_size: -
v_call: TRBV7-2
j_call: TRBJ2-3
d_call: TRBD2
cdr3_nt: TGTGCCAGCAGCCCAGGGCTAGCGGGAGTCACAGATACGCAGTATTTT
cdr3_aa: CASSPGLAGVTDTQYF

clone_size: -
v_call: TRBV4-1
j_call: TRBJ1-3
d_call: -
cdr3_nt: TGCGCCAGCAGCCTAAACAGGGATTTTGGAAACACCATATATTTT
cdr3_aa: CASSLNRDFGNTIYF

clone_size: -
v_call: TRBV14
j_call: TRBJ2-3
d_call: TRBD2
cdr3_nt: TGTGCCAGCAGCCAAGAAACGGGGGGGCAGTCAGATACGCAGTATTTT
cdr3_aa: CASSQETGGQSDTQYF

clone_size: once
v_call: TRBV23-1
j_call: TRBJ2-7
d_call: TRBD2
cdr3_nt: TGCGCCAGCAGACAACTAGCGGATCTCTGGAAGCAGTACTTC
cdr3_aa: CASRQLADLWKQYF

clone_size: few
v_call: TRBV19
j_call: TRBJ1-2
d_call: -
cdr3_nt: TGTGCCAGTACTCAAGGAATAGTAAACTATGGCTACACCTTC
cdr3_aa: CASTQGIVNYGYTF

clone_size: -
v_call: TRBV11-2
j_call: TRBJ2-3
d_call: TRBD2
cdr3_nt: TGTGCCAGCAGCTTAGGTCTAGCGGGAATCGGCACAGATACGCAGTATTTT
cdr3_aa: CASSLGLAGIGTDTQYF

clone_size: -
v_call: TRBV5-6
j_call: TRBJ2-2
d_call: TRBD2
cdr3_nt: TGTGCCAGCAGCTTTGGACTAGCGGGAGGAACCGGGGAGCTGTTTTTT
cdr3_aa: CASSFGLAGGTGELFF

clone_size: -
v_call: TRBV18
j_call: TRBJ2-1
d_call: -
cdr3_nt: TGTGCCAGCTCACCAGGGTCCACGGCCTACAATGAGCAGTTCTTC
cdr3_aa: CASSPGSTAYNEQFF

clone_size: -
v_call: TRBV15
j_call: TRBJ1-1
d_call: TRBD1
cdr3_nt: TGTGCCACCAGCAGAGACAATCTCTCGAGGGGGCCCCTCGAAGCTTTCTTT
cdr3_aa: CATSRDNLSRGPLEAFF

clone_size: -
v_call: TRBV5-4
j_call: TRBJ2-3
d_call: TRBD2
cdr3_nt: TGTGCCAGCAGCTTGGTTGCGGGAGGGCCTACAGATACGCAGTATTTT
cdr3_aa: CASSLVAGGPTDTQYF

clone_size: -
v_call: TRBV11-2
j_call: TRBJ2-5
d_call: TRBD2
cdr3_nt: TGTGCCAGCAGCGTAACGGGACTAGCGGGGCAAGAGACCCAGTACTTC
cdr3_aa: CASSVTGLAGQETQYF

clone_size: -
v_call: TRBV13
j_call: TRBJ2-3
d_call: -
cdr3_nt: TGTGCCAGCAGCATTTTAGCGCCCACAGATACGCAGTATTTT
cdr3_aa: CASSILAPTDTQYF

clone_size: -
v_call: TRBV6-5
j_call: TRBJ2-7
d_call: -
cdr3_nt: TGTGCCAGCAGTTTGGGGGGGCTAGCCAGGGACGAGCAGTACTTC
cdr3_aa: CASSLGGLARDEQYF

clone_size: -
v_call: TRBV9
j_call: TRBJ1-2
d_call: TRBD1
cdr3_nt: TGTGCCAGCAGCCCGCGAGGTGCAGGACAGGACAACTATGGCTACACCTTC
cdr3_aa: CASSPRGAGQDNYGYTF

clone_size: -
v_call: TRBV6-4
j_call: TRBJ2-3
d_call: TRBD2
cdr3_nt: TGTGCCAGCAGTGATTCATGGACTAGGCTTTCAGATACGCAGTATTTT
cdr3_aa: CASSDSWTRLSDTQYF

clone_size: once
v_call: TRBV13
j_call: TRBJ2-2
d_call: -
cdr3_nt: TGTGCCAGCAGCACTAACGACAGGAGATATACCGGGGAGCTGTTTTTT
cdr3_aa: CASSTNDRRYTGELFF

clone_size: once
v_call: TRBV7-2
j_call: TRBJ2-1
d_call: -
cdr3_nt: TGTGCCAGCAGCCTTAGCGGCTACAATGAGCAGTTCTTC
cdr3_aa: CASSLSGYNEQFF

clone_size: -
v_call: TRBV5-6
j_call: TRBJ2-4
d_call: -
cdr3_nt: TGTGCCAGCAGCTCGACCCTAGCCAAAAACATTCAGTACTTC
cdr3_aa: CASSSTLAKNIQYF

clone_size: -
v_call: TRBV9
j_call: TRBJ2-5
d_call: -
cdr3_nt: TGTGCCAGCCGAAAGGACAGTGGACCCGCCGGTGGGACCCAGTACTTC
cdr3_aa: CASRKDSGPAGGTQYF

clone_size: -
v_call: TRBV7-3
j_call: TRBJ1-5
d_call: -
cdr3_nt: TGTGCCAGCAGCCCCCACAGGGTTTGGCAGCCCCAGCATTTT
cdr3_aa: CASSPHRVWQPQHF

clone_size: -
v_call: TRBV7-9
j_call: TRBJ2-6
d_call: -
cdr3_nt: TGTGCCAGCAGCTTAAGGGCGCCAGGGGAGGCTCGTGGGGCCAACGTCCTGACTTTC
cdr3_aa: CASSLRAPGEARGANVLTF

clone_size: -
v_call: TRBV27
j_call: TRBJ2-2
d_call: -
cdr3_nt: TGTGCCAGCAGTTCGGTGAACACCGGGGAGCTGTTTTTT
cdr3_aa: CASSSVNTGELFF

clone_size: -
v_call: TRBV5-1
j_call: TRBJ2-3
d_call: TRBD2
cdr3_nt: TGCGCCAGCAGCTTGGATTTTGCACTAGCGGATCCAGATACGCAGTATTTT
cdr3_aa: CASSLDFALADPDTQYF

clone_size: once
v_call: TRBV6-6
j_call: TRBJ2-5
d_call: TRBD1
cdr3_nt: TGTGCCAGCAGCTCAGGACAGGGGGCAGAGACCCAGTACTTC
cdr3_aa: CASSSGQGAETQYF

clone_size: -
v_call: TRBV6-1
j_call: TRBJ2-7
d_call: -
cdr3_nt: TGTGCCAGCAGTGAACTCCGACAGAGCCTCTACGAGCAGTACTTC
cdr3_aa: CASSELRQSLYEQYF

clone_size: once
v_call: TRBV6-7
j_call: TRBJ2-3
d_call: TRBD2
cdr3_nt: TGTGCCAGCAGTTATGGGACTAGCTTAATTCCAAGCACGCCGTATTTT
cdr3_aa: CASSYGTSLIPSTPYF

clone_size: once
v_call: TRBV5-6
j_call: TRBJ1-1
d_call: -
cdr3_nt: TGTGCCAGCAGCTTCGCCGACACTGAAGCTTTCTTT
cdr3_aa: CASSFADTEAFF

clone_size: -
v_call: TRBV2
j_call: TRBJ2-5
d_call: -
cdr3_nt: TGTGCCAGCAGTGAAGTATCGGAAGGAGAAGCGGAGACCCAGTACTTC
cdr3_aa: CASSEVSEGEAETQYF

clone_size: -
v_call: TRBV28
j_call: TRBJ1-1
d_call: TRBD1
cdr3_nt: TGTGCCAGCAGTTCCTGGACAGGTCCTATGAACACTGAAGCTTTCTTT
cdr3_aa: CASSSWTGPMNTEAFF

clone_size: -
v_call: TRBV2
j_call: TRBJ2-3
d_call: TRBD1
cdr3_nt: TGTGCCAGCACCCCCCCGGGACAGGGAGCAGATACGCAGTATTTT
cdr3_aa: CASTPPGQGADTQYF

clone_size: -
v_call: TRBV6-5
j_call: TRBJ2-7
d_call: TRBD1
cdr3_nt: TGTGCCAGCAGTGCCGGGACAGGGAGTAACGAGCAGTACTTC
cdr3_aa: CASSAGTGSNEQYF

clone_size: -
v_call: TRBV4-1
j_call: TRBJ2-1
d_call: -
cdr3_nt: TGCGCCAGCAGCCAAGGCCCCGGCGGTGGGAATGAGCAGTTCTTC
cdr3_aa: CASSQGPGGGNEQFF

clone_size: once
v_call: TRBV9
j_call: TRBJ2-3
d_call: -
cdr3_nt: TGTGCCAGCAGCGTGGCCGGGACCCCGGAAGAAACGCAGTATTTT
cdr3_aa: CASSVAGTPEETQYF

clone_size: once
v_call: TRBV4-1
j_call: TRBJ2-7
d_call: -
cdr3_nt: TGCGCCAGCAGCCAAGATGGTACAGGCCCCTACGAGCAGTACTTC
cdr3_aa: CASSQDGTGPYEQYF